Given below is one TCR beta chain in context. The antigen is undetermined. The CDR3 contains 14 residues. The V end lost 2 bases, the J end lost 8 bases, and 15 bases lay between the germline ends. Germline V gene sequence: CDR1 SEHNR, CDR2 FQNEAQ (reference sequence). The primer mix had 60 Vbeta and 13 Jbeta primers. TCRdb's table, derived via immunoSEQ multiplex PCR, lists solely in-frame clones and lacks some. The sample lists about 110,000 clones, over 60% seen once, with 2.5% to 3.5% in the top ten. These data originate in a study of cytomegalovirus exposure and HLA in healthy donors. Overall study results and limits: Later on, a genetic analysis was performed. It linked a missense variant in DCLRE1C with V- and J-gene trimming of TCR beta. Accounts indicate the classifier identified cytomegalovirus status with strong specificity and sensitivity. By a later analysis, the bulk of CMV-associated TCR beta chains appeared HLA-restricted.

J is TRBJ1-1 and V is TRBV7-9, with D maybe TRBD1 (5 bases). The receptor comes from a woman younger than 35 in good health and CMV-seropositive. Material for sequencing was PBMCs. The CDR3 spells CASSLRGRLPEAFF. As DNA, the CDR3 is TGTGCCAGCAGCTTAAGGGGCAGGTTACCAGAAGCTTTCTTT.